These 21 T cell receptor beta chains share one sample of origin, sequenced in a study of blood T cell repertoires in COVID-19 (dated by TCRdb to the early 2020s). Libraries came from the immunoSEQ multiplex PCR assay. Sourced from immuneACCESS, this table was stored by TCRdb with only in-frame sequences that have V and J called. A share of the clones is absent; for the studies checked, an unresolved V gene accounts for under half, and the remainder has no known explanation. This sample is represented by some 250,000 clones; roughly 81% of them were singletons. 7.5% of the sample is held by the ten biggest clonotypes. Specimen: peripheral blood. The receptor source for this set is a woman of 80 years or more with COVID-19, enrolled during active disease.

A few counts support this clone. This chain connects TRBV6-6 to TRBJ2-3; the D is unclear. Germline V gene data show CDR1 as MNHNY and CDR2 as SVGAGI (reference sequence). The ends were cut back, 6 bases at V and 5 bases at J, with 9 bases in the middle. The CDR3 runs to 12 residues. CDR3 region: CASSRVKDTQYF. The CDR3 DNA is TGTGCCAGCAGCCGCGTGAAAGATACGCAGTATTTT.

The V call is TRBV6-6, the J call TRBJ2-1, with 7 bases matching TRBD2. V shed 10 bases, J shed 8 bases, and the junction held 8 bases outside the gene matches. Germline CDR1 and CDR2: MNHNY and SVGAGI (reference sequence). This CDR3 contains 12 residues. CDR3 in DNA: TGTGCCACCAACCCTAGCGGAGATGAGCAGTTCTTC. It is translated as CATNPSGDEQFF.

The chain carries TRBV11-2 and TRBJ2-1; TRBD2 aligns across 10 bases. Unmatched junction bases numbered 7, after V lost 5 bases and J lost 15 bases. The CDR3 is 12 residues long. Germline CDR1 reads SGHAT; CDR2 reads FQNNGV. CDR3 amino acids: CASSLSTSGSFF. CDR3 bases: TGTGCCAGCAGCCTATCGACTAGCGGGTCGTTCTTC.

The chain uses TRBV19 and TRBJ2-1, with 9 bases matching TRBD2. The V segment lost 3 bases and the J segment 5 bases; nucleotides outside the gene matches: 8. Germline V gene sequence: CDR1 LNHDA, CDR2 SQIVND (reference sequence). CDR3 size: 16 residues. CDR3 sequence (DNA): TGTGCCAGTAGTATTGTAGGCGGGAGGGCTAACAATGAGCAGTTCTTC. Its translation: CASSIVGGRANNEQFF.

This rearrangement joins TRBV18 to TRBJ2-5; TRBD2 agrees at 7 bases. This CDR3 region has 13 residues. V was clipped by 6 bases and J by 4 bases; unmatched bases: 5. CDR1 is KGHSH, CDR2 LQKENI, per germline. The CDR3 region has the DNA TGTGCCAGCTCCACGGGAGGTGGAGAGACCCAGTACTTC. It yields the protein CASSTGGGETQYF.

The chain joins TRBV6-5 to TRBJ1-1, with 8 bases lining up with TRBD1. The CDR3 covers 13 residues. Germline V gene data show CDR1 as MNHEY and CDR2 as SVGAGI. V was pared by 4 bases and J by 5 bases, with 3 bases of the junction left unmatched. DNA for the CDR3: TGTGCCAGCAGTTTAGACAGGGGTACTGAAGCTTTCTTT. This sequence encodes CASSLDRGTEAFF.

The rearrangement uses TRBV7-9 and TRBJ2-2; 9 nucleotides agree with TRBD2. CDR3 length: 16 amino acids. J lost 4 bases, V lost 6 bases, and 9 bases had no gene match. The germline V gene has CDR1 SEHNR and CDR2 FQNEAQ (reference sequence). The CDR3: CASRPPGLAITGELFF. CDR3 DNA: TGTGCCAGCAGGCCTCCGGGACTAGCAATCACCGGGGAGCTGTTTTTT.

The rearrangement joins TRBV10-3 to TRBJ2-3; a possible D gene is TRBD2 (6 bases). Germline CDR1 ENHRY, CDR2 SYGVKD. V was cut by 7 bases and J by 3 bases, with 14 bases left in between. The CDR3 has 14 amino acids. The CDR3: CAITRGPGTDTQYF. The CDR3 DNA reads TGTGCCATCACGCGGGGTCCAGGGACAGATACGCAGTATTTT.

The CDR3 here is CASSPQYTEAFF. CDR3 bases: TGTGCCAGCAGCCCACAATATACTGAAGCTTTCTTT. This sequence joins TRBV7-9 and TRBJ1-1; D unclear. Germline V lookup: CDR1 SEHNR, CDR2 FQNEAQ (reference sequence). The CDR3 loop spans 12 amino acids. The ends were cut back, 5 bases at V and 5 bases at J, with 9 bases in the middle.

The V and J genes are TRBV7-9 and TRBJ2-7; tentative D call: TRBD2 (5 bases). Between the trimmed V and J ends, which lost 1 base and 7 bases, there was a span of 14 bases. Germline assignment: CDR1 SEHNR and CDR2 FQNEAQ (reference sequence). This CDR3 spans 14 amino acids. CDR3 nucleotide sequence: TGTGCCAGCAGCTTAGGCGGGCTAGGGAGTGAGCAGTACTTC. Amino acid sequence: CASSLGGLGSEQYF.

This chain uses TRBV3-1 (or the pseudogene TRBV3-2) with TRBJ2-7; 12 nucleotides agree with TRBD2. CDR3 length equals 15 residues. The germline CDR1 and CDR2 sequences are LGHDT and YNNKEL (reference sequence). Losses at the gene ends were 5 bases for V and 1 base for J; bases not matched to a gene: 3. The CDR3 DNA reads as TGTGCCAGCAGCTACGGGACTAGCGGGTCCTACGAGCAGTACTTC. It yields the protein CASSYGTSGSYEQYF.

This clone occurred a few times. The chain combines TRBV10-3 with TRBJ2-7, with a tentative D call TRBD2 (5 bases). The CDR3 extends over 12 amino acids. Germline CDR1 reads ENHRY; CDR2 reads SYGVKD. Between the trimmed V and J ends, which lost 2 bases and 5 bases, there was a span of 7 bases. CDR3 bases: TGTGCCATCAGTGAGGCGGGCCACGAGCAGTACTTC. Translated: CAISEAGHEQYF.

The chain joins TRBV6-5 to TRBJ1-3; D is unresolved. Between the trimmed V and J ends, which lost 7 bases and 4 bases, there was a span of 17 bases. Germline V gene lookup returns CDR1 MNHEY and CDR2 SVGAGI. The CDR3 sequence is 15 residues long. The CDR3 loop is CASIINLSAGNTIYF. CDR3 nucleotides: TGTGCCAGCATAATTAATCTTTCTGCGGGAAACACCATATATTTT.

V and J are TRBV3-1 (or the pseudogene TRBV3-2) and TRBJ2-5; 9 nucleotides match TRBD2. The CDR3 is 17 residues long. CDR1 LGHDT and CDR2 YNNKEL come from the germline V gene (reference sequence). Unmatched junction bases numbered 7, after V lost 1 base and J lost 1 base. The CDR3 region is CASSQATGLAGQETQYF. The CDR3 DNA follows: TGTGCCAGCAGCCAAGCAACGGGACTAGCCGGCCAAGAGACCCAGTACTTC.

The chain uses TRBV2 and TRBJ1-5; 7 bases agree with TRBD1. V trimming: 5 bases; J trimming: 2 bases; junction bases outside the gene matches: 6. Germline V gives CDR1 SNHLY, CDR2 FYNNEI. The CDR3 contains 15 residues. The CDR3 is CASSSGGLGNQPQHF. For the CDR3, the DNA is TGTGCCAGCAGTTCAGGGGGGCTAGGCAATCAGCCCCAGCATTTT.

V and J are TRBV30 and TRBJ1-2, with TRBD1 matching over 9 bases. The CDR3 extends over 19 amino acids. V lost 1 base to trimming and J lost 7 bases; unmatched junction nucleotides: 22. Germline CDR1 is GTSNPN and CDR2 is SVGIG (reference sequence). The CDR3 here is CAWSAPIAGTGRGSGGYTF. The CDR3 nucleotides are TGTGCCTGGAGTGCCCCAATTGCCGGGACAGGGCGAGGATCGGGTGGCTACACCTTC.

The V gene is TRBV14, the J gene TRBJ2-3, with TRBD2 matching 7 bases. Trimming cost V 3 bases and J 0 bases; bases outside gene matches: 0. Germline assignment: CDR1 SGHDN and CDR2 FVKESK. CDR3 length: 14 amino acids. CDR3 region: CASSQGGSTDTQYF. CDR3 nucleotides: TGTGCCAGCAGCCAGGGGGGGAGCACAGATACGCAGTATTTT. The full variable domain, its missing parts supplied by reference TRBV14 and TRBJ2-3, is EAGVTQFPSHSVIEKGQTVTLRCDPISGHDNLYWYRRVMGKEIKFLLHFVKESKQDESGMPNNRFLAERTGGTYSTLKVQPAELEDSGVYFCASSQGGSTDTQYFGPGTRLTVL.

The rearrangement joins TRBV3-1 (or the pseudogene TRBV3-2) to TRBJ1-3, with unresolved D. Looked up from germline, CDR1 is LGHDT and CDR2 is YNNKEL (reference sequence). Trimming cost V 5 bases and J 4 bases, with 12 bases left between them. The CDR3 length is 14 residues. This chain's CDR3 is CASSSYSSGNTIYF. The DNA for the CDR3 is TGTGCCAGCAGCAGCTATTCATCAGGAAACACCATATATTTT.

In this sample, this clone turned up once. The chain is built from TRBV27 and TRBJ2-7; TRBD1 might be the D (6 bases). This CDR3 is 15 amino acids long. Germline V lookup: CDR1 MNHEY, CDR2 SMNVEV (reference sequence). The V and J ends lost 3 bases and 1 base respectively, with 13 bases between them. The CDR3: CASSLKTGPSYEQYF. The CDR3 DNA sequence: TGTGCCAGCAGTTTGAAAACAGGGCCTTCCTACGAGCAGTACTTC.

The chain is built from TRBV4-1 and TRBJ1-5; D might be TRBD1 (6 bases). The V end was cut by 1 base, the J end by 0 bases, with 22 bases between. Germline V gene data show CDR1 as MGHRA and CDR2 as YSYEKL. CDR3 length: 20 amino acids. CDR3 amino acids: CASSQVSWQGTRFSNQPQHF. In DNA form, the CDR3 reads TGCGCCAGCAGCCAAGTGTCTTGGCAGGGGACCCGGTTTAGCAATCAGCCCCAGCATTTT.

The chain couples TRBV11-1 to TRBJ1-6; perhaps TRBD1 as D (5 bases). Germline V lookup: CDR1 SGHAT, CDR2 FQDESV (reference sequence). The V end was cut by 2 bases, the J end by 10 bases, with 9 bases between. This CDR3 comprises 13 residues. The CDR3, as DNA: TGTGCCAGCAGCTTATTCCAGGGATCACCCCTCCACTTT. Protein: CASSLFQGSPLHF. Using reference TRBV11-1 and TRBJ1-6 for the parts outside the CDR3, the full variable domain is EAEVAQSPRYKITEKSQAVAFWCDPISGHATLYWYRQILGQGPELLVQFQDESVVDDSQLPKDRFSAERLKGVDSTLKIQPAELGDSAMYLCASSLFQGSPLHFGNGTRLTVT.